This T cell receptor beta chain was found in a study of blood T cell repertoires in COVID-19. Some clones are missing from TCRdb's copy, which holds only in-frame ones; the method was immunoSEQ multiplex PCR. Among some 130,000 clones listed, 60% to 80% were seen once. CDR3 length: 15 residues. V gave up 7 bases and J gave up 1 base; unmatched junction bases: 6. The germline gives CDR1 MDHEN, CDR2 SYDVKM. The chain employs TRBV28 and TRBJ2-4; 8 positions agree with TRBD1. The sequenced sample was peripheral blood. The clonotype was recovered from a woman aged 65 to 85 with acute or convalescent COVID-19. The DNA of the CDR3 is TGTGCCAGCACCACGACAGGGGACGCCAAAAACATTCAGTACTTC. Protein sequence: CASTTTGDAKNIQYF.